Listed below are T cell receptor beta chains from one sample, sequenced in a study of cytomegalovirus exposure and HLA in healthy donors. Generated by immunoSEQ multiplex PCR, the TCRdb table keeps only in-frame clones and is missing some. The sample carries some 130,000 clones, about 76% recorded once. The specimen sequenced was PBMCs. The receptors derive from a man younger than 35 in good health and CMV-seronegative. The CDR3 runs from the conserved cysteine through the conserved F or W. D genes are given only for firm matches. Only some rows state a clone size, as once, few, many or a class for expanded clones.

clone_size d_call j_call cdr3_length v_call cdr3_nt cdr3_aa
- - TRBJ2-3 16 TRBV2 TGTGCCAGCAGTGGCGCGAAAGCGGGCAAAAGGGATACGCAGTATTTT CASSGAKAGKRDTQYF
- - TRBJ1-6 14 TRBV5-5 TGTGCCAGCAGCTTGGACAACGGGGATTCACCCCTCCACTTT CASSLDNGDSPLHF
- - TRBJ1-2 14 TRBV25-1 TGTGCCAGCAGTGGCGGGGGTGGGTTCTATGGCTACACCTTC CASSGGGGFYGYTF
- TRBD1 TRBJ1-6 16 TRBV7-9 TGTGCCAGCAGCTTAGTTGGGACAGGGGATAATTCACCCCTCCACTTT CASSLVGTGDNSPLHF
- - TRBJ1-3 17 TRBV7-6 TGTGCCAGCAGCTTAATGGAAGGAGACCTCTCTGGAAACACCATATATTTT CASSLMEGDLSGNTIYF
few - TRBJ1-4 13 TRBV19 TGTGCCACCGGTGAGGGTGCTAATGAAAAACTGTTTTTT CATGEGANEKLFF
once TRBD1 TRBJ1-4 16 TRBV4-1 TGCGCCAGCAGCCAAGGGTGGGACAGGGGACGTGAAAAACTGTTTTTT CASSQGWDRGREKLFF
- TRBD2 TRBJ2-3 16 TRBV28 TGTGCCAGCAGTTTGGCCCTAGCGGGGTTAACAGATACGCAGTATTTT CASSLALAGLTDTQYF
few - TRBJ2-3 16 TRBV5-1 TGCGCCAGCAGTGAAAGCGTGACAGTTAGCACAGATACGCAGTATTTT CASSESVTVSTDTQYF
- - TRBJ2-5 14 TRBV27 TGTGCCAGCAGTTTATCTAGTTGGGCAGAGACCCAGTACTTC CASSLSSWAETQYF